One and the same sample provided the 21 T cell receptor beta chains below, sequenced in a study of T cells in Graves' hyperthyroidism and ophthalmopathy. Using RNA transcripts as the source, TCR beta CDR3 regions were amplified. The HTBI set primed first-round TCR CDR3 RT-PCR. TCRdb called the multiplex PCR reads again in MiXCR, with one record for every CDR3 protein. The data hold 270,000 or so distinct CDR3 sequences, with 13% to 15% observed a single time. Sequencing was carried out using blood. These receptors were obtained from a woman aged 45-65 years with Graves' hyperthyroidism that later progressed to Graves' ophthalmopathy.

This clonotype occurred a few times. The chain links TRBV19 to TRBJ1-5; possibly TRBD1 for D (6 bases). Germline CDR1 is LNHDA and CDR2 is SQIVND (reference sequence). V dropped 5 bases and J dropped 2 bases, with 16 bases sitting between them. The CDR3 extends over 16 amino acids. CDR3 nucleotides: TGTGCCAGTAGTCTTCTCCCGGGACAAGGCAATCAGCCCCAGCATTTT. This gives the protein CASSLLPGQGNQPQHF.

This clonotype was counted ten times or more. This chain joins TRBV5-5 and TRBJ2-3; TRBD2 is a possible D gene (6 bases). Trimming cost V 6 bases and J 3 bases, with 20 bases left between them. CDR3 size: 16 residues. Germline V gives CDR1 SGHKS, CDR2 YYEKEE (reference sequence). This CDR3 reads CASIIAPGGITDTQYF. DNA for the CDR3: TGTGCCAGCATCATTGCGCCTGGCGGGATTACAGATACGCAGTATTTT.

This clonotype was observed many times. The CDR3 is CASTPPGVFLEQFF. In nucleotides, the CDR3 is TGTGCCAGCACCCCCCCCGGGGTCTTTCTTGAGCAGTTCTTC. The V call is TRBV28, the J call TRBJ2-1; D might be TRBD2 (5 bases). The germline V and J ends were trimmed by 7 bases and 9 bases, with 19 bases remaining between them. The CDR3 runs to 14 residues. In germline, CDR1 is MDHEN, CDR2 SYDVKM.

This clonotype was counted many times. The chain uses TRBV7-8 and TRBJ2-1; 9 positions match TRBD2. The CDR3 consists of 17 residues. V gave up 6 bases and J gave up 6 bases; unmatched junction bases: 15. Per germline, CDR1 SGHVS and CDR2 FQNEAQ. The CDR3 DNA reads TGTGCCAGCAGTCGTTACGCGAAACCGGGACTAGCCAATGAGCAGTTCTTC. As protein: CASSRYAKPGLANEQFF.

This clonotype was counted ten times or more. The CDR3 region is CASSLDRSSYEQYF. The CDR3 DNA reads TGCGCCAGCAGCTTGGACAGGTCCTCCTACGAGCAGTACTTC. The chain employs TRBV5-1 and TRBJ2-7, with D possibly being TRBD1 (5 bases). The CDR3 contains 14 residues. V was cut by 0 bases and J by 0 bases, with 7 bases left in between. In germline, CDR1 is SGHRS, CDR2 YFSETQ.

In its sample, this clonotype was seen a few times. The genes are TRBV29-1 and TRBJ2-1, with a weak D call TRBD2 (7 bases). Germline CDR1 SQVTM, CDR2 ANQGSEA. This CDR3 has 14 residues. V lost 7 bases and J 7 bases, leaving 20 bases between the germline ends. Written as DNA, the CDR3 is TGCAGCGGGGAGGGGCAGCAGGGGCGGAATGAGCAGTTCTTC. The encoded protein is CSGEGQQGRNEQFF.

This clonotype was recorded at least ten times. The rearrangement joins TRBV25-1 to TRBJ2-1, with 7 bases identical to TRBD1. Germline trimming cut 3 bases from V and 9 bases from J; bases unmatched to any gene: 11. Germline-derived CDR1 and CDR2 are MGHDK and SYGVNS. The CDR3 is 15 amino acids. The chain's CDR3 is CASSETGLMSGEQFF. CDR3 bases: TGTGCCAGCAGTGAGACAGGGTTAATGAGTGGTGAGCAGTTCTTC.

This clonotype was counted many times. J is TRBJ1-1 and V is TRBV20-1, with D hard to call. CDR1 and CDR2 from the germline V gene are DFQATT and SNEGSKA (reference sequence). The CDR3 has 13 amino acids. Trimming left V 4 bases short and J 4 bases short, with 13 bases between. CDR3 DNA sequence: TGCAGTGCTACTTATCAGACAATCACTGAAGCTTTCTTT. As protein: CSATYQTITEAFF.

The chain is built from TRBV6-5 and TRBJ2-3; D is ambiguous. V was pared by 2 bases and J by 0 bases, with 6 bases between. Germline CDR1 reads MNHEY; CDR2 reads SVGAGI. This CDR3 comprises 14 residues. The CDR3 sequence is CASSYETSTDTQYF. The CDR3 DNA sequence: TGTGCCAGCAGTTACGAGACTAGCACAGATACGCAGTATTTT.

The chain joins TRBV27 to TRBJ1-2; D is undetermined. V lost 3 bases, J lost 1 base, and 6 bases lay in between. The CDR3 contains 13 residues. Germline CDR1 is MNHEY and CDR2 is SMNVEV (reference sequence). The CDR3: CASSFRSNYGYTF. The CDR3 region has the DNA TGTGCCAGCAGTTTCCGGAGTAACTATGGCTACACCTTC.

The V gene is TRBV6-1, the J gene TRBJ1-5, with D uncertain. CDR3 size: 11 residues. Germline V CDR1 and CDR2: MNHNS, SASEGT. Trimming left V 3 bases short and J 8 bases short, with 5 bases between. CDR3 sequence: CASSDLKPQHF. In DNA, the CDR3 is TGTGCCAGCAGTGATTTGAAGCCCCAGCATTTT.

There are many counts of this clonotype. The chain uses TRBV18 and TRBJ2-7; a weak D match, TRBD2 (6 bases). CDR3 length: 16 residues. In germline, CDR1 is KGHSH, CDR2 LQKENI. Deletions cut 5 bases from V and 7 bases from J, with 24 bases between. The CDR3 spells CASSNRDSSPWREQYF. The CDR3 DNA follows: TGTGCCAGCTCAAACCGGGACTCTAGCCCTTGGCGGGAGCAGTACTTC.

This clonotype has ten or more counts. The chain carries TRBV2 and TRBJ2-5, with 9 positions matching TRBD2. CDR1 and CDR2 (germline): SNHLY, FYNNEI. CDR3 length: 15 amino acids. V lost 4 bases and J lost 5; bases outside the gene matches: 8. CDR3 amino acids: CASSVLAGPGETQYF. CDR3 coding DNA: TGTGCCAGCAGTGTTCTAGCGGGACCCGGGGAGACCCAGTACTTC.

This clonotype was seen ten or more times. This rearrangement joins TRBV28 to TRBJ2-5; 10 nucleotides match TRBD2. The CDR3 contains 16 residues. V was pared by 6 bases and J by 2 bases, with 9 bases of the junction left unmatched. The germline CDR1 and CDR2 sequences are MDHEN and SYDVKM. DNA for the CDR3: TGTGCCAGCAGCCCCCAACTAGCGGGGTTACAAGAGACCCAGTACTTC. Its translation is CASSPQLAGLQETQYF.

This clonotype was recorded many times. The chain uses TRBV30 and TRBJ2-7; tentatively, D is TRBD1 (5 bases). The CDR3 is made up of 13 amino acids. Between the trimmed V and J ends, which lost 4 bases and 2 bases, there was a span of 12 bases. CDR1 is GTSNPN, CDR2 SVGIG, per germline (reference sequence). The CDR3 sequence is CAWKDIGAYEQYF. The CDR3 DNA reads TGTGCCTGGAAGGACATAGGCGCCTACGAGCAGTACTTC.

The table lists this clonotype with many counts. The genes are TRBV7-8 and TRBJ2-1, with D unresolved. CDR1 is SGHVS and CDR2 is FQNEAQ in the germline V gene. The CDR3 sequence is 13 residues long. V gave up 5 bases and J gave up 6 bases, with 11 bases separating them. In DNA form, the CDR3 reads TGTGCCAGCAGCCTAGGACCGTTCAATGAGCAGTTCTTC. It is translated as CASSLGPFNEQFF.

This clonotype was detected ten times or more. The chain carries TRBV7-9 and TRBJ2-3, with D tentatively TRBD1 (6 bases). The ends were cut back, 6 bases at V and 6 bases at J, with 22 bases in the middle. From germline, CDR1 is SEHNR and CDR2 FQNEAQ (reference sequence). This CDR3 comprises 16 residues. In nucleotides, the CDR3 is TGTGCCAGCAGACCGGGCCTGGGGGCTACATTGGATACGCAGTATTTT. Protein product: CASRPGLGATLDTQYF.

This clonotype was counted a few times. The chain links TRBV6-1 to TRBJ2-3; TRBD2 is a possible D gene (6 bases). CDR1 is MNHNS and CDR2 is SASEGT in the germline V gene. This CDR3 comprises 17 residues. Between the trimmed V and J ends, which lost 6 bases and 3 bases, there was a span of 22 bases. CDR3 DNA: TGTGCCAGCAGGGGCTTGGGGGTCTTGGGGGGTACAGATACGCAGTATTTT. It encodes CASRGLGVLGGTDTQYF.

This clonotype was counted at least ten times. The V and J genes are TRBV29-1 and TRBJ2-7, with TRBD2 as a possible D gene (6 bases). Germline CDR1 SQVTM, CDR2 ANQGSEA. V lost 4 bases to trimming and J lost 1 base, with 8 bases between them. CDR3 size: 12 residues. In DNA form, the CDR3 reads TGCAGCGTTGCCGGGGGATCCTACGAGCAGTACTTC. Translating gives CSVAGGSYEQYF.

This clonotype has at least ten counts. In DNA, the CDR3 is TGTGCCAGCAGCTTACCCCGGGACACTGAAGCTTTCTTT. It codes for CASSLPRDTEAFF. The gene calls are TRBV7-6 and TRBJ1-1, with D hard to call. CDR1 is SGHVS and CDR2 is FNYEAQ in the germline V gene. This CDR3 has 13 residues. V was clipped by 2 bases and J by 3 bases, with 7 bases between them.

The rearrangement joins TRBV20-1 to TRBJ1-5; D perhaps matches TRBD1 (6 bases). The V end lost 6 bases, the J end lost 3 bases, and 21 bases lay between the germline ends. This CDR3 contains 16 residues. Looked up from germline, CDR1 is DFQATT and CDR2 is SNEGSKA (reference sequence). This CDR3 is CSASDHRERNNQPQHF. CDR3 in DNA: TGCAGTGCCTCCGACCACAGGGAAAGGAACAATCAGCCCCAGCATTTT.